This T cell receptor beta chain was observed in a study of blood T cell repertoires in COVID-19. Study context: Collection of acute and convalescent COVID-19 samples took place in the United States, Italy and Spain. PBMCs, B-cell-depleted T cells, or T cells were the source of the cDNA or gDNA that made up the material.

Patients at the Seattle site were enrolled during active infection and followed longitudinally. Authors' data handling: Using reference gene primer amplification, nucleated cell counts were estimated. This table comes from immunoSEQ multiplex PCR, and its TCRdb copy is limited to in-frame clones, with some not included. That table furnishes V, J and clone size, whereas the DNA furnished D and trimming. The sample consists of fewer than 300,000 clones, 80% to 95% of them appearing once. CDR3 length: 12 amino acids. Germline CDR1 and CDR2: KGHSY and FQNENV. V lost 4 bases to trimming and J lost 6 bases, with 7 bases between them.

V and J are TRBV16 and TRBJ2-1; D call uncertain. The receptor's source is a woman in her twenties or thirties with COVID-19, enrolled during active disease. Sequencing used peripheral blood. The CDR3 spells CASSPGFNEQFF. The CDR3 nucleotides read TGTGCCAGCAGCCCCGGGTTCAATGAGCAGTTCTTC.